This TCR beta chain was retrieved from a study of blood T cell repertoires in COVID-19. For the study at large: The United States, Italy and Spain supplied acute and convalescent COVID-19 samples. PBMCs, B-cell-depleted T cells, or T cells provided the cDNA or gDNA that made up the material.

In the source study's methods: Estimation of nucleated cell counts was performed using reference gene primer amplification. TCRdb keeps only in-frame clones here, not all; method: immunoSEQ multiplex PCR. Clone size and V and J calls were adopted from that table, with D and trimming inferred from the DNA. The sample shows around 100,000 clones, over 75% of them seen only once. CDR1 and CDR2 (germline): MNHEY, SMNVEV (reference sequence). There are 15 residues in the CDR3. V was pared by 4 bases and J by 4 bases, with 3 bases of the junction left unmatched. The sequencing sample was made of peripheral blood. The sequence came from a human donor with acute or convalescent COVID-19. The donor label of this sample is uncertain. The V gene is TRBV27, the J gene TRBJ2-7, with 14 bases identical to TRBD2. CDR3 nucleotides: TGTGCCAGCAGTTACGGACTAGCGGGGGGATACGAGCAGTACTTC. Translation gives CASSYGLAGGYEQYF.